This paragraph reports one TCR beta chain. Its antigen is undetermined. Noted treatment: roughly ten-day PBMC culture with coronavirus spike peptide pools or control peptides (ViraFEST assay). T cells were expanded with peptide pools, and expanded clonotypes were identified by TCR sequencing. The data are from a study of vaccination and CD4 T cells after COVID-19. Study-wide context: Post-vaccine sampling followed dose two by a median about 72 days (range 14 to 241).

The CDR3 covers 14 residues. V shed 2 bases and J shed 5 bases, with 13 bases lying between them. CDR1 SGHDT and CDR2 YYEEEE come from the germline V gene. Cultured CD4+ T cells had their DNA profiled by the Oncomine TCR Beta short-read assay. TCRdb passed the PCR reads through MiXCR, listing each CDR3 protein once. The data show over 20,000 distinct CDR3 sequences, 70% seen once. Whole-study results and caveats: A nonsignificant median increase from 21 to 38 SARS-CoV-2-reactive clonotypes was observed.

This sequence originates from a human donor who had recovered from COVID-19. J is TRBJ1-1 and V is TRBV5-6; D call uncertain. Sequencing input: CD4+ T cells from blood, cultured in vitro. CDR3 in DNA: TGTGCCAGCAGCTTATACGGCGAACGGACTGAAGCTTTCTTT. Translated, it gives CASSLYGERTEAFF.